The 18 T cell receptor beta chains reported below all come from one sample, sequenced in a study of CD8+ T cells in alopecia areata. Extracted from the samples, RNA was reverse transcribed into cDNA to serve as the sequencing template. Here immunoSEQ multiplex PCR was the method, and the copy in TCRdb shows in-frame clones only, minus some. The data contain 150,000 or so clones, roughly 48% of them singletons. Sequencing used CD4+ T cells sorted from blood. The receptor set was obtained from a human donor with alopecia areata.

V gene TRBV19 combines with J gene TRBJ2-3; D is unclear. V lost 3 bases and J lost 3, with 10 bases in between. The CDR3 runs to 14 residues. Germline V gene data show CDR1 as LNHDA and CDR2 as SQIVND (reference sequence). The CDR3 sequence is CASSMGYSTDTQYF. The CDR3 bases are TGTGCCAGTAGTATGGGCTATTCTACAGATACGCAGTATTTT.

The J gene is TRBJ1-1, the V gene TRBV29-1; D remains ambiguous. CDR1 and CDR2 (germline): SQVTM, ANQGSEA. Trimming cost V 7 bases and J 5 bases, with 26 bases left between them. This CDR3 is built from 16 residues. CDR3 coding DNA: TGCAGCGCCACCCACTACTGGGCCAGCGTGGGGACTGAAGCTTTCTTT. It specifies CSATHYWASVGTEAFF.

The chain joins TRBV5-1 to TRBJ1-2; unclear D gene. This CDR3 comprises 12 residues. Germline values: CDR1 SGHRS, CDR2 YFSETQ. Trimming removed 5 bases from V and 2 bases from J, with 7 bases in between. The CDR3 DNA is TGCGCCAGCAGTGGTCAGAACTATGGCTACACCTTC. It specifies CASSGQNYGYTF.

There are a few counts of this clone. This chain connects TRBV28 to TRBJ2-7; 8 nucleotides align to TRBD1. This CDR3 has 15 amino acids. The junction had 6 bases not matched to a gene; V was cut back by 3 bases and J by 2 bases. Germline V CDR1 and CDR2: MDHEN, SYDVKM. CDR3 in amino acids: CASSFGTGSTYEQYF. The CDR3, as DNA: TGTGCCAGCAGTTTTGGGACAGGTAGCACCTACGAGCAGTACTTC.

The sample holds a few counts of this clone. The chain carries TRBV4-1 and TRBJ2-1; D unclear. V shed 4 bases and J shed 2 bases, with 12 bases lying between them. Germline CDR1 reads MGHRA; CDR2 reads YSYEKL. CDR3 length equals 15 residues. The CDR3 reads CASSLGLPTYNEQFF. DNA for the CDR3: TGCGCCAGCAGCCTAGGGCTTCCCACCTACAATGAGCAGTTCTTC.

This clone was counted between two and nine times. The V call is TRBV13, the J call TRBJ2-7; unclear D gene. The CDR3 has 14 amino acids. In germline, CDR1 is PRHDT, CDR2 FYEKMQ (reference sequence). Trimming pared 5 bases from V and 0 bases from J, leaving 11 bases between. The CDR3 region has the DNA TGTGCCAGCAGCAAAACAGCCAGCTCCTACGAGCAGTACTTC. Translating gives CASSKTASSYEQYF.

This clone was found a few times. The CDR3 reads CASSLWVGEQFF. CDR3 in DNA: TGTGCCAGCAGCTTATGGGTGGGTGAGCAGTTCTTC. The chain employs TRBV7-9 and TRBJ2-1, with D hard to call. Per germline, CDR1 SEHNR and CDR2 FQNEAQ (reference sequence). Trimming pared 2 bases from V and 9 bases from J, leaving 8 bases between. This CDR3 contains 12 residues.

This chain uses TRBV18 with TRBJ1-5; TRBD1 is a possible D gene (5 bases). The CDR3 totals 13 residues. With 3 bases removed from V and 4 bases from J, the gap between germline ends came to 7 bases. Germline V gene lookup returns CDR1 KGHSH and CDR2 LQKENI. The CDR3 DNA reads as TGTGCCAGCTCACCCGACAGAAATCAGCCCCAGCATTTT. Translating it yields CASSPDRNQPQHF.

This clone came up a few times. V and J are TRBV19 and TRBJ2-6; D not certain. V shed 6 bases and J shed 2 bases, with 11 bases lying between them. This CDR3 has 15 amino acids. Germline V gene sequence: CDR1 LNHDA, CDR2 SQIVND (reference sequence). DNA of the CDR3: TGTGCCAGTAGGCATCGTGGAGCTGGGGCCAACGTCCTGACTTTC. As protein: CASRHRGAGANVLTF.

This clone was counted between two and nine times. This CDR3 is CARNSSPSESSYNEQFF. The DNA of the CDR3 is TGCGCCCGCAATTCCTCTCCTTCGGAAAGCTCCTACAATGAGCAGTTCTTC. V gene TRBV23-1 combines with J gene TRBJ2-1; no clear D gene. TRBV23-1 belongs to the ORF category, with a function that is uncertain. The CDR3 is made up of 17 amino acids. V was shortened by 11 bases and J by 0 bases, with 23 bases between the two germline ends.

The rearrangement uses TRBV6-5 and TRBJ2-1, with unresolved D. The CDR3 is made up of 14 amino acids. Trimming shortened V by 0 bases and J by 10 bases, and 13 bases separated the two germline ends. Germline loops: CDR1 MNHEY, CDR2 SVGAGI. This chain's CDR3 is CASSYSSVGVEQFF. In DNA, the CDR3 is TGTGCCAGCAGTTACTCTAGTGTTGGGGTCGAGCAGTTCTTC.

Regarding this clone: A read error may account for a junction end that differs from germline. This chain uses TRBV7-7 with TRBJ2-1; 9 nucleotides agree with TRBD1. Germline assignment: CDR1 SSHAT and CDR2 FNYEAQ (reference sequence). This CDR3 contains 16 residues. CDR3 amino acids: CASSSAWDRVNNEQFF. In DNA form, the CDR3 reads TGTGCTAGCAGCTCCGCCTGGGACAGGGTCAACAATGAGCAGTTCTTC.

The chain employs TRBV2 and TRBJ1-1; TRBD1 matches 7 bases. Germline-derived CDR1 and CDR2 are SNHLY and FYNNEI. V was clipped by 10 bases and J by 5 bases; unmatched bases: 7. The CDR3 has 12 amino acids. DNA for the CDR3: TGTGCCAAACTACAGGGGACGACTGAAGCTTTCTTT. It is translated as CAKLQGTTEAFF. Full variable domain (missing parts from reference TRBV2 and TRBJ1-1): EPEVTQTPSHQVTQMGQEVILRCVPISNHLYFYWYRQILGQKVEFLVSFYNNEISEKSEIFDDQFSVERPDGSNFTLKIRSTKLEDSAMYFCAKLQGTTEAFFGQGTRLTVV.

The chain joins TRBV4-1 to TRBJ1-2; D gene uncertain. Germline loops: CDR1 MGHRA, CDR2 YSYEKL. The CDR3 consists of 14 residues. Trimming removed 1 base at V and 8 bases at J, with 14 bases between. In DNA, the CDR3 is TGCGCCAGCAGCCAAGGCCGGGCCGAACAGGGCTACACCTTC. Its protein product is CASSQGRAEQGYTF.

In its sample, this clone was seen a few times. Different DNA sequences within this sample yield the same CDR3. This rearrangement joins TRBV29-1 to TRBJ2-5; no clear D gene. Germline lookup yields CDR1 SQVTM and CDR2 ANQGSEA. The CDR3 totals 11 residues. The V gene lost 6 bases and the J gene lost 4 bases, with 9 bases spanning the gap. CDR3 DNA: TGCAGCGTCCGTGGAAGAGAGACCCAGTACTTC. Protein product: CSVRGRETQYF.

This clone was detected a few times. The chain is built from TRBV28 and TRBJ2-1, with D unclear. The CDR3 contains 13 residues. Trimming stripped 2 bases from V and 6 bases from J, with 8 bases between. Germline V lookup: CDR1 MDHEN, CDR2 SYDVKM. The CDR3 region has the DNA TGTGCCAGCAGTTTAGCCCAAACCAATGAGCAGTTCTTC. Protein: CASSLAQTNEQFF.

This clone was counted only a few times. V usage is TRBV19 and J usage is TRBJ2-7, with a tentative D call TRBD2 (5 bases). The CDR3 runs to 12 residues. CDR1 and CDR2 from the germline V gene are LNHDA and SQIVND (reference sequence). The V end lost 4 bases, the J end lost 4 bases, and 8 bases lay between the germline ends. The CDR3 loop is CASSRGEYEQYF. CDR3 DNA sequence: TGTGCCAGTAGTAGGGGAGAATACGAGCAGTACTTC.

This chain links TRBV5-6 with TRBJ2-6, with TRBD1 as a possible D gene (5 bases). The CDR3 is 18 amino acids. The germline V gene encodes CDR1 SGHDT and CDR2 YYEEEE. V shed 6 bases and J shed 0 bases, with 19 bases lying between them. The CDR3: CASKVEGARFSGANVLTF. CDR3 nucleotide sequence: TGTGCCAGCAAAGTGGAAGGGGCGCGGTTCTCTGGGGCCAACGTCCTGACTTTC.